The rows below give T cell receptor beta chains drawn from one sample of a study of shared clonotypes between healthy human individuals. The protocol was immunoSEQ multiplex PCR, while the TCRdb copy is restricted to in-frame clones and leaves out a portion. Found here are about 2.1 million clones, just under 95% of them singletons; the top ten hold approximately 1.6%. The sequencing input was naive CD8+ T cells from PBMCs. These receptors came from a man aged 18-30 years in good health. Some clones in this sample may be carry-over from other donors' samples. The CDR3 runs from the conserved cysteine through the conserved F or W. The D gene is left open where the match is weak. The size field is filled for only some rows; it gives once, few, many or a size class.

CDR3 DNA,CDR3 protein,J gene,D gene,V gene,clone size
TGTGCCAGCAGCGTGGAGACTGAGCAGTACTTC,CASSVETEQYF,TRBJ2-7,.,TRBV5-8,.
TGTGCCAGCAGTTTAGACAGGGGCCCCTACGAGCAGTACTTC,CASSLDRGPYEQYF,TRBJ2-7,TRBD1,TRBV28,.
TGTGCCAGCACTGCCGCGCGGGGGGCAGGGGCCGCTCACGAGCAGTACTTC,CASTAARGAGAAHEQYF,TRBJ2-7,TRBD2,TRBV2,.
TGTGCCAGCAGTTTACGGCCGGGAGTCGGGACAGATACGCAGTATTTT,CASSLRPGVGTDTQYF,TRBJ2-3,.,TRBV27,once
TGTGCCAGCAGCCCTTGGGCTAGCGGGATAGAAGTCGAGCAGTACTTC,CASSPWASGIEVEQYF,TRBJ2-7,TRBD2,TRBV11-2,.
TGTGCCAGCAGCTCGGGACAGGGGGCCGGATACGAGCAGTACTTC,CASSSGQGAGYEQYF,TRBJ2-7,TRBD1,TRBV11-2,.
TGTGCCAGCAGTGCTCCCGGGACAGGGGCAAACGAGCAGTACTTC,CASSAPGTGANEQYF,TRBJ2-7,TRBD1,TRBV2,.
TGTGCCAGCAGCTTGGGGCTAGCGGGAGGTTTAAACACCGGGGAGCTGTTTTTT,CASSLGLAGGLNTGELFF,TRBJ2-2,TRBD2,TRBV5-5,.
TGTGCCAGCAGCTTAGATATGACAGGGGACGAGCAGTACTTC,CASSLDMTGDEQYF,TRBJ2-7,TRBD1,TRBV11-2,.
TGTGCCAGCTCACCCGTGGGGAACACTGAAGCTTTCTTT,CASSPVGNTEAFF,TRBJ1-1,.,TRBV18,.